This T cell receptor (beta chain) emerged from a study of T-cell reconstitution after alpha-beta-depleted transplantation in children. Study-wide findings and caveats: Once a year had passed after transplant, T-cell counts and diversity came mostly from newly produced T cells.

For TCRbeta, the library was prepared with unique molecular identifiers. One entry per CDR3 protein results from TCRdb running MiXCR on the PCR reads. This repertoire shows hundreds of thousands of distinct CDR3 sequences, under 15% found once; its top ten account for around 0.8%. Trimming took 4 bases from V and 0 from J, leaving 9 bases between them. CDR3 length equals 14 residues. Germline CDR1 reads MGHRA; CDR2 reads YSYEKL. This clonotype showed up many times. The antigen is undetermined. The sample was PBMCs, taken before TCRalphabeta/CD19-depleted stem cell transplant. This chain connects TRBV4-1 to TRBJ1-1; possible D gene TRBD1, 6 bases. The clonotype originates from a girl aged 2-9 years with congenital amegakaryocytic thrombocytopenia, due to receive a stem cell transplant. This chain's CDR3 is CASSRTAMNTEAFF. In DNA form, the CDR3 reads TGCGCCAGCAGCCGGACAGCTATGAACACTGAAGCTTTCTTT.